Following are 8 T cell receptor beta chains from one sample sequenced in a study of T cell repertoires in cytomegalovirus infection. Their specific antigens are unknown. TCRdb re-derived calls from the reads in MiXCR, one entry per CDR3 protein. The table includes hundreds of thousands of distinct CDR3 sequences, around a third detected once. Sequenced material: cultured PBMCs, taken from culture after CMV antigen stimulation. Every receptor here comes from a human donor in good health (CMV status not recorded). Some clones in this sample may be carry-over from other donors' samples.

The chain has TRBV2 and TRBJ2-2; the D is unclear. CDR1 is SNHLY and CDR2 is FYNNEI in the germline V gene. This CDR3 region has 13 residues. V was clipped by 7 bases and J by 3 bases, with 9 bases between them. The CDR3 region has the DNA TGTGCCAGCAATCGGCAGCACACCGGGGAGCTGTTTTTT. As protein: CASNRQHTGELFF.

This sequence joins TRBV12-3 or TRBV12-4 and TRBJ2-5; TRBD1 matches 8 bases. The V and J ends lost 6 bases and 3 bases, in that order; junction bases with no gene match: 3. The CDR3 is 13 residues long. CDR3: CASRLTGEETQYF. In DNA form, the CDR3 reads TGTGCCAGCAGATTGACAGGGGAAGAGACCCAGTACTTC.

This clonotype turned up a few times. The gene calls are TRBV27 and TRBJ2-2; 7 nucleotides agree with TRBD2. Germline trimming cut 7 bases from V and 1 base from J; bases unmatched to any gene: 6. Germline loops: CDR1 MNHEY, CDR2 SMNVEV (reference sequence). The CDR3 runs 15 residues. CDR3: CASTTKRGNTGELFF. The CDR3, as DNA: TGTGCCAGCACGACGAAGCGGGGGAACACCGGGGAGCTGTTTTTT.

The chain uses TRBV2 and TRBJ2-7; D is possibly TRBD1 (6 bases). This CDR3 has 16 amino acids. V was pared by 8 bases and J by 4 bases, with 24 bases between. Germline V lookup: CDR1 SNHLY, CDR2 FYNNEI. Here the CDR3 DNA reads TGTGCCAGCCTAACACTTCCAACGGGACAAAATTACGAGCAGTACTTC. This encodes CASLTLPTGQNYEQYF.

The chain has TRBV7-2 and TRBJ2-1; D gene ambiguous. The V gene's germline CDR1 is SGHTA and CDR2 FQGNSA. This CDR3 spans 14 amino acids. Trimming shortened V by 4 bases and J by 8 bases, and 15 bases separated the two germline ends. The CDR3 sequence is CASSSSQTGDEQFF. In nucleotides, the CDR3 is TGTGCCAGCAGCTCCTCCCAAACGGGCGATGAGCAGTTCTTC.

The rearrangement links TRBV4-1 to TRBJ2-1; 7 positions match TRBD2. Germline V gene lookup returns CDR1 MGHRA and CDR2 YSYEKL. The CDR3 loop spans 17 amino acids. V shed 0 bases, J shed 3 bases, and the junction held 8 bases outside the gene matches. This CDR3 is CASSQEPGGGVYNEQFF. CDR3 coding DNA: TGCGCCAGCAGCCAAGAACCGGGGGGAGGGGTCTACAATGAGCAGTTCTTC.

This clonotype was seen repeatedly, ten times or more. The chain joins TRBV7-6 to TRBJ1-4; no clear D. There are 14 residues in the CDR3. In germline, CDR1 is SGHVS, CDR2 FNYEAQ. The V and J ends lost 5 bases and 3 bases respectively, with 10 bases between them. The CDR3 coding sequence is TGTGCCAGCAGCATGGGGAGGTCTAATGAAAAACTGTTTTTT. Protein: CASSMGRSNEKLFF.

This clonotype was seen more than once but under ten times. The chain has TRBV4-1 and TRBJ2-1; 8 bases align to TRBD2. CDR1 and CDR2 (germline): MGHRA, YSYEKL. The CDR3 runs 15 residues. V dropped 3 bases and J dropped 2; count of bases not matched to a gene: 3. The CDR3 protein is CASSHPGGAYNEQFF. CDR3 bases: TGCGCCAGCAGCCACCCCGGGGGGGCCTACAATGAGCAGTTCTTC.